This T cell receptor (beta chain) emerged from a study of cytotoxic CD8 clonotypes in ibrutinib-treated CLL. In the study overall: There were 11 relapsed/refractory patients and about 15 treatment-naive patients, and 17 to 18 were IGHV unmutated.

Profiling relied on immunoSEQ multiplex PCR, and the TCRdb table lists in-frame clones only, not all of them. The data contain more than 110,000 clones, 76% of them seen just once; the ten biggest clones take up 4.5% to 6.5%. With cryopreserved PBMCs as the source, approximately 2 micrograms of genomic DNA went to TCR beta libraries. The sample was PBMCs, taken after 24 months of ibrutinib treatment. This receptor was obtained from a human donor with chronic lymphocytic leukemia.

CDR3 in DNA: TGTGCCAGCAGCTTACTAGCGGGAGTCGAGCAGTACTTC. As protein: CASSLLAGVEQYF. The chain combines TRBV7-2 with TRBJ2-7; 10 bases map to TRBD2. With 2 bases clipped from V and 6 bases from J, the junction kept 1 base outside the gene matches. Germline lookup yields CDR1 SGHTA and CDR2 FQGNSA. This CDR3 is built from 13 residues.